This T cell receptor (beta chain) comes out of a study of blood T cell repertoires in COVID-19. Overall study: Samples taken during acute and convalescent COVID-19 were collected in the United States, Italy and Spain. Nucleic acid was either cDNA or gDNA, and it came from T cells, B-cell-depleted T cells, or PBMCs.

In the study's own analysis: Estimates of nucleated cell counts were drawn from the amplification of reference gene primers. The protocol was immunoSEQ multiplex PCR, while the TCRdb copy is restricted to in-frame clones and leaves out a portion. D and trimming come from the DNA, and the V and J calls and clone size come from that table. The table records around 70,000 clones, 88% of them present only once. The V gene's germline CDR1 is SGHDT and CDR2 YYEEEE. V shed 1 base, J shed 6 bases, and the junction held 6 bases outside the gene matches. CDR3 length: 17 amino acids. This clone showed up just once.

The rearrangement uses TRBV5-6 and TRBJ2-6; TRBD2 agrees at 11 bases. This clonotype was obtained from a woman at least 80 years old with active or convalescent COVID-19. The sample comprised peripheral blood. The CDR3 nucleotides are TGTGCCAGCAGCTTGCAGACTAGCGGGGAGATGGCCAACGTCCTGACTTTC. Protein product: CASSLQTSGEMANVLTF.